A single sample gave rise to the 30 T cell receptor beta chains below, sequenced in a study of blood T cell repertoires in COVID-19. Only in-frame clones appear in the TCRdb table, and some are missing; sequencing was by immunoSEQ multiplex PCR. The repertoire consists of around 99,000 clones, with about 80% occurring once and the leading ten covering over 4%. The source material was peripheral blood. The origin of the receptors is a man aged 70 or older with acute or convalescent COVID-19.

The gene calls are TRBV24-1 and TRBJ1-5; 9 positions agree with TRBD1. This CDR3 contains 15 residues. V lost 6 bases and J lost 6; bases outside the gene matches: 8. CDR1 and CDR2 from the germline V gene are KGHDR and SFDVKD. CDR3 DNA: TGTGCCACCAGTCGAATACAGGGGGCTTTTCAGCCCCAGCATTTT. This translates into CATSRIQGAFQPQHF.

This clone has just a few counts. The rearrangement joins TRBV5-1 to TRBJ1-4, with 8 bases that match TRBD1. J lost 4 bases, V lost 3 bases, and 8 bases had no gene match. From germline, CDR1 is SGHRS and CDR2 YFSETQ. This CDR3 is built from 16 residues. DNA for the CDR3: TGCGCCAGCAGCTCACGTCCGGGACAGGATAATGAAAAACTGTTTTTT. This codes for CASSSRPGQDNEKLFF.

This clone was counted a few times. The V call is TRBV6-6, the J call TRBJ1-1, with D tentatively TRBD1 (5 bases). The V end lost 5 bases, the J end lost 3 bases, and 13 bases lay between the germline ends. The CDR3 consists of 14 residues. Germline-derived CDR1 and CDR2 are MNHNY and SVGAGI (reference sequence). CDR3 loop: CASSPATEYTEAFF. The CDR3 nucleotides are TGTGCCAGCAGTCCGGCGACAGAGTACACTGAAGCTTTCTTT.

The chain carries TRBV19 and TRBJ1-3, with 7 bases fitting TRBD1. This CDR3 region has 11 residues. Trimming removed 9 bases from V and 4 bases from J; junction bases left unmatched: 0. Germline CDR1 reads LNHDA; CDR2 reads SQIVND (reference sequence). Here the CDR3 reads CASRGGNTIYF. The CDR3 DNA sequence: TGTGCCAGCAGGGGGGGAAACACCATATATTTT.

V and J are TRBV27 and TRBJ1-4, with D unresolved. From germline, CDR1 is MNHEY and CDR2 SMNVEV (reference sequence). The CDR3 length is 15 residues. The V end lost 7 bases, the J end lost 8 bases, and 20 bases lay between the germline ends. CDR3: CASMTLGSSQEKLFF. The CDR3 DNA reads as TGTGCCAGCATGACCCTCGGGAGCTCCCAGGAAAAACTGTTTTTT.

This chain links TRBV5-1 with TRBJ2-2, with a weak D call TRBD2 (5 bases). The CDR3 contains 15 residues. V lost 4 bases and J lost 0, with 10 bases in between. The germline gives CDR1 SGHRS, CDR2 YFSETQ. The CDR3 bases are TGCGCCAGCAGCAACCGGACTGCGAACACCGGGGAGCTGTTTTTT. It yields the protein CASSNRTANTGELFF. Full variable domain (missing parts from reference TRBV5-1 and TRBJ2-2): KAGVTQTPRYLIKTRGQQVTLSCSPISGHRSVSWYQQTPGQGLQFLFEYFSETQRNKGNFPGRFSGRQFSNSRSEMNVSTLELGDSALYLCASSNRTANTGELFFGEGSRLTVL.

The chain employs TRBV5-6 and TRBJ2-7; no clear D gene. CDR3 length equals 13 residues. Germline-derived CDR1 and CDR2 are SGHDT and YYEEEE. V lost 1 base, J lost 1 base, and 6 bases lay in between. CDR3 in amino acids: CASSLQVSYEQYF. CDR3 in DNA: TGTGCCAGCAGCTTGCAGGTGTCCTACGAGCAGTACTTC. Combining the CDR3 with reference TRBV5-6 and TRBJ2-7 gives the whole variable domain DAGVTQSPTHLIKTRGQQVTLRCSPKSGHDTVSWYQQALGQGPQFIFQYYEEEERQRGNFPDRFSGHQFPNYSSELNVNALLLGDSALYLCASSLQVSYEQYFGPGTRLTVT.

This sequence joins TRBV9 and TRBJ2-3; the match to TRBD1 covers 7 bases. CDR1 SGDLS and CDR2 YYNGEE come from the germline V gene. With V trimmed by 4 bases and J by 3 bases, 5 bases remained unmatched. This CDR3 spans 14 amino acids. CDR3 sequence: CASSPRDRTDTQYF. DNA for the CDR3: TGTGCCAGCAGCCCCCGGGACAGAACAGATACGCAGTATTTT.

The chain employs TRBV6-5 and TRBJ2-7; TRBD1 agrees at 10 bases. Per germline, CDR1 MNHEY and CDR2 SVGAGI. With 6 bases clipped from V and 3 bases from J, the junction kept 8 bases outside the gene matches. This CDR3 comprises 15 residues. CDR3 coding DNA: TGTGCCAGCAGACCCTCTGGGACAGGGGTCTACGAGCAGTACTTC. Encoded protein: CASRPSGTGVYEQYF.

The gene calls are TRBV19 and TRBJ1-5; a possible D gene is TRBD1 (5 bases). The germline gives CDR1 LNHDA, CDR2 SQIVND (reference sequence). With 4 bases removed from V and 3 bases from J, the gap between germline ends came to 13 bases. The CDR3 runs 15 residues. CDR3 coding DNA: TGTGCCAGTAGTAGGGGGGTCTTCGTCAATCAGCCCCAGCATTTT. Translating gives CASSRGVFVNQPQHF.

This clone showed up just a few times. This rearrangement joins TRBV5-1 to TRBJ1-1, with a possible D match to TRBD1 (6 bases). Germline assignment: CDR1 SGHRS and CDR2 YFSETQ. The CDR3 length is 17 residues. V lost 3 bases, J lost 1 base, and 19 bases lay in between. The CDR3 spells CASSSNILQGSNTEAFF. In DNA form, the CDR3 reads TGCGCCAGCAGCTCGAACATTTTACAGGGATCGAACACTGAAGCTTTCTTT.

This clone has only a few counts. V gene TRBV7-9 combines with J gene TRBJ2-5, with TRBD2 identical over 10 bases. V shed 0 bases, J shed 1 base, and the junction held 5 bases outside the gene matches. Germline CDR1 SEHNR, CDR2 FQNEAQ (reference sequence). The CDR3 is made up of 17 amino acids. The CDR3 nucleotides read TGTGCCAGCAGCTTAGCGGTCCTAGCGGGGGCCCAAGAGACCCAGTACTTC. Translation gives CASSLAVLAGAQETQYF.

In this sample, this clone turned up once. The V call is TRBV4-2, the J call TRBJ1-2; 8 bases align to TRBD1. There are 14 residues in the CDR3. Germline loops: CDR1 LGHNA, CDR2 YNFKEQ. The V gene end was trimmed by 1 base and the J gene end by 4 bases; junction bases not matched to a gene: 2. The CDR3 DNA reads TGTGCCAGCAGCCAAGCAGGGGGCGCCTATGGCTACACCTTC. This translates into CASSQAGGAYGYTF.

The gene calls are TRBV5-4 and TRBJ1-1, with D perhaps TRBD1 (5 bases). V was shortened by 4 bases and J by 1 base, with 14 bases between the two germline ends. CDR1 is SGHNT, CDR2 YYREEE, per germline (reference sequence). The CDR3 is 15 residues long. CDR3 amino acids: CASSRSGGTNTEAFF. The CDR3 DNA sequence: TGTGCCAGCAGCCGCTCGGGGGGGACGAACACTGAAGCTTTCTTT.

V and J are TRBV6-2 or TRBV6-3 and TRBJ1-1; 8 bases line up with TRBD1. With V trimmed by 2 bases and J by 4 bases, 9 bases remained unmatched. The CDR3 totals 16 residues. Germline V gene lookup returns CDR1 MNHEY and CDR2 SVGEGT. The CDR3 bases are TGTGCCAGCAGTTACGAACAGGGGGGCCTGGGCACTGAAGCTTTCTTT. It encodes CASSYEQGGLGTEAFF.

This clone was observed once. The genes are TRBV6-1 and TRBJ1-2; TRBD1 matches 7 bases. Germline V gives CDR1 MNHNS, CDR2 SASEGT. V trimming: 3 bases; J trimming: 3 bases; junction bases outside the gene matches: 10. The CDR3 spans 16 residues. The DNA for the CDR3 is TGTGCCAGCAGTGACAAACGGACAGGAACGTACTATGGCTACACCTTC. Translated: CASSDKRTGTYYGYTF.

This clone appeared a single time. The J gene is TRBJ2-3, the V gene TRBV29-1; 7 bases are a match to TRBD1. The CDR3 contains 14 residues. Trimming removed 4 bases from V and 3 bases from J; junction bases left unmatched: 7. Germline V gene lookup returns CDR1 SQVTM and CDR2 ANQGSEA. CDR3 protein: CSVATGDRTDTQYF. The CDR3 coding sequence is TGCAGCGTTGCTACAGGGGATCGAACAGATACGCAGTATTTT.

This clone was observed a handful of times. This sequence joins TRBV7-8 and TRBJ1-1; D perhaps matches TRBD1 (5 bases). The V and J ends lost 6 bases and 1 base respectively, with 15 bases between them. Germline assignment: CDR1 SGHVS and CDR2 FQNEAQ. CDR3 size: 15 residues. The CDR3 spells CASRSFLTGNTEAFF. The DNA of the CDR3 is TGTGCCAGCAGATCGTTCCTCACAGGGAACACTGAAGCTTTCTTT.

This chain joins TRBV5-1 and TRBJ2-3; a possible D gene is TRBD2 (5 bases). Between the trimmed V and J ends, which lost 2 bases and 0 bases, there was a span of 10 bases. This CDR3 is built from 15 residues. Per the germline V gene, CDR1 is SGHRS and CDR2 is YFSETQ. The CDR3 DNA sequence: TGCGCCAGCAGCTTCGGGGAGAAGAGCACAGATACGCAGTATTTT. This gives the protein CASSFGEKSTDTQYF.

This chain links TRBV11-2 with TRBJ2-7; 8 bases agree with TRBD1. The ends lost 6 bases at V and 9 bases at J; junction bases unmatched: 16. This CDR3 is 15 amino acids long. Per the germline V gene, CDR1 is SGHAT and CDR2 is FQNNGV. This CDR3 is CASSRNQGAQDVQYF. DNA for the CDR3: TGTGCCAGCAGTCGAAACCAGGGGGCGCAGGATGTGCAGTACTTC.

The gene calls are TRBV7-2 and TRBJ1-1; 8 nucleotides align to TRBD1. CDR1 is SGHTA, CDR2 FQGNSA, per germline. CDR3 size: 14 residues. V dropped 4 bases and J dropped 3; count of bases not matched to a gene: 4. CDR3 in DNA: TGTGCCAGCAGCTCACAGGGGGGGGACACTGAAGCTTTCTTT. As protein: CASSSQGGDTEAFF.

V is TRBV27 and J is TRBJ1-2; 11 positions agree with TRBD1. This CDR3 contains 19 residues. Trimming took 0 bases from V and 1 from J; bases not matched to a gene: 10. Germline V gene data show CDR1 as MNHEY and CDR2 as SMNVEV (reference sequence). The CDR3, as DNA: TGTGCCAGCAGTTTATCCCCGGACAGGGGGCGACTGAGTAACTATGGCTACACCTTC. Translating it yields CASSLSPDRGRLSNYGYTF.

This clone was detected only once. The V call is TRBV6-2 or TRBV6-3, the J call TRBJ2-7, with a weak D call TRBD1 (6 bases). The V end lost 2 bases, the J end lost 2 bases, and 13 bases lay between the germline ends. Germline CDR1 and CDR2: MNHEY and SVGEGT. This CDR3 spans 15 amino acids. The DNA of the CDR3 is TGTGCCAGCAGTTACAGCCTGGGACAAACCTACGAGCAGTACTTC. Its translation is CASSYSLGQTYEQYF.

The chain joins TRBV29-1 to TRBJ1-4; 8 bases are shared with TRBD1. Germline loops: CDR1 SQVTM, CDR2 ANQGSEA. This CDR3 spans 13 amino acids. V was pared by 4 bases and J by 8 bases, with 6 bases of the junction left unmatched. CDR3 in DNA: TGCAGCGTTGTGAGACAGGGGCACGAAAAACTGTTTTTT. Translating it yields CSVVRQGHEKLFF.

The chain combines TRBV15 with TRBJ2-2; 10 nucleotides agree with TRBD2. From germline, CDR1 is LNHNV and CDR2 YYDKDF (reference sequence). The V segment lost 5 bases and the J segment 0 bases; nucleotides outside the gene matches: 6. This CDR3 is 17 amino acids long. In DNA, the CDR3 is TGTGCCACCAGCGAGCGGGGGGGGCACGCGAACACCGGGGAGCTGTTTTTT. Translated, it gives CATSERGGHANTGELFF. Full variable domain (outside the CDR3, taken from reference TRBV15 and TRBJ2-2): DAMVIQNPRYQVTQFGKPVTLSCSQTLNHNVMYWYQQKSSQAPKLLFHYYDKDFNNEADTPDNFQSRRPNTSFCFLDIRSPGLGDTAMYLCATSERGGHANTGELFFGEGSRLTVL.

The rearrangement links TRBV7-2 to TRBJ1-2; a possible D gene is TRBD1 (5 bases). Germline V CDR1 and CDR2: SGHTA, FQGNSA. The CDR3 runs to 14 residues. The V end lost 1 base, the J end lost 2 bases, and 8 bases lay between the germline ends. The chain's CDR3 is CASSLGHRNYGYTF. The CDR3 coding sequence is TGTGCCAGCAGCTTAGGGCACAGGAACTATGGCTACACCTTC.

The V and J genes are TRBV19 and TRBJ2-7, with 7 bases lining up with TRBD2. The junction had 9 bases not matched to a gene; V was cut back by 5 bases and J by 2 bases. This CDR3 has 15 residues. Germline lookup yields CDR1 LNHDA and CDR2 SQIVND (reference sequence). For the CDR3, the DNA is TGTGCCAGTAGTCCCTGGACTAGAGGAGCCTACGAGCAGTACTTC. Its translation: CASSPWTRGAYEQYF.

This chain uses TRBV27 with TRBJ2-7; 9 bases align to TRBD2. This CDR3 spans 17 amino acids. J was trimmed by 7 bases and V by 5 bases; bases with no gene match: 18. CDR1 MNHEY and CDR2 SMNVEV come from the germline V gene (reference sequence). The CDR3 is CASSQRSGTSRSWEQYF. The CDR3 DNA sequence: TGTGCCAGCAGTCAACGATCCGGGACTAGCAGGTCTTGGGAGCAGTACTTC.

The J gene is TRBJ2-3, the V gene TRBV18; 8 bases agree with TRBD1. The trim removed 5 bases at V and 2 bases at J, leaving 9 bases unmatched. CDR1 KGHSH and CDR2 LQKENI come from the germline V gene. The CDR3 runs 16 residues. The CDR3 nucleotides read TGTGCCAGCTCAGCTACCGGGACAGGTGCCACAGATACGCAGTATTTT. Amino acids: CASSATGTGATDTQYF. Drawing the rest from reference TRBV18 and TRBJ2-3, the complete variable domain is NAGVMQNPRHLVRRRGQEARLRCSPMKGHSHVYWYRQLPEEGLKFMVYLQKENIIDESGMPKERFSAEFPKEGPSILRIQQVVRGDSAAYFCASSATGTGATDTQYFGPGTRLTVL.

The chain has TRBV5-1 and TRBJ1-1; 11 bases agree with TRBD1. The germline V gene has CDR1 SGHRS and CDR2 YFSETQ. The CDR3 has 14 amino acids. The ends lost 4 bases at V and 7 bases at J; junction bases unmatched: 6. The CDR3, as DNA: TGCGCCAGCAGCCAAGGGACAGGGGGTGGTGAAGCTTTCTTT. This codes for CASSQGTGGGEAFF.